This entry lists 29 T cell receptor beta chains sequenced from one sample in a study of T-cell reconstitution after alpha-beta-depleted transplantation in children. TCRbeta library preparation incorporated unique molecular identifiers. MiXCR, run by TCRdb on the PCR reads, gives a single entry per CDR3 protein. The data show fewer than 1 million distinct CDR3 sequences, around 17% seen once. The source was PBMCs, mostly from graft donor cells, collected 360 days after TCRalphabeta/CD19-depleted stem cell transplant. These receptor sequences come from a male patient younger than 18 who had a stem cell transplant for acute lymphoblastic leukemia, so the T cells may come from the graft donor.

This clonotype was seen once. The chain combines TRBV4-1 with TRBJ2-7, with 8 bases that match TRBD2. This CDR3 has 16 amino acids. CDR1 and CDR2 (germline): MGHRA, YSYEKL. With V trimmed by 0 bases and J by 3 bases, 7 bases remained unmatched. The CDR3 sequence is CASSQDNGGAGYEQYF. CDR3 coding DNA: TGCGCCAGCAGCCAAGATAACGGGGGGGCTGGCTACGAGCAGTACTTC.

This chain joins TRBV4-1 and TRBJ2-5; TRBD1 aligns across 8 bases. Germline V lookup: CDR1 MGHRA, CDR2 YSYEKL. The CDR3 has 16 residues. With 1 base clipped from V and 3 bases from J, the junction kept 7 bases outside the gene matches. CDR3 DNA: TGCGCCAGCAGCCAAGCCCTGTGGACAGGGAAAGAGACCCAGTACTTC. Translation: CASSQALWTGKETQYF.

V usage is TRBV7-6 and J usage is TRBJ2-7, with 10 bases identical to TRBD1. The CDR3 contains 15 residues. V lost 4 bases to trimming and J lost 2 bases; unmatched junction nucleotides: 5. The germline V gene has CDR1 SGHVS and CDR2 FNYEAQ. The CDR3, as DNA: TGTGCCAGCAGCTCCGGGACAGGGGCCACCTACGAGCAGTACTTC. Translating gives CASSSGTGATYEQYF.

The genes are TRBV28 and TRBJ1-1; no reliable D call. The germline V gene encodes CDR1 MDHEN and CDR2 SYDVKM. The CDR3 spans 13 residues. Trimming pared 2 bases from V and 7 bases from J, leaving 11 bases between. This chain's CDR3 is CASSLQTKGEAFF. The CDR3, as DNA: TGTGCCAGCAGTTTACAAACAAAAGGTGAAGCTTTCTTT.

This clonotype was recorded a few times. The chain links TRBV20-1 to TRBJ2-3; the match to TRBD1 covers 10 bases. Germline V lookup: CDR1 DFQATT, CDR2 SNEGSKA (reference sequence). V gave up 3 bases and J gave up 5 bases; unmatched junction bases: 11. The CDR3 extends over 16 amino acids. CDR3 sequence: CSARRGDRGRQDTQYF. DNA for the CDR3: TGCAGTGCTAGGAGGGGGGACAGGGGACGGCAAGATACGCAGTATTTT.

This clonotype was detected only a few times. The rearrangement uses TRBV7-8 and TRBJ2-7, with a weak D call TRBD1 (5 bases). The V gene's germline CDR1 is SGHVS and CDR2 FQNEAQ. The CDR3 sequence is 13 residues long. The V end was cut by 5 bases, the J end by 4 bases, with 12 bases between. The DNA of the CDR3 is TGTGCCAGCAGCGCGCGACAGATTTACGAGCAGTACTTC. Its translation: CASSARQIYEQYF.

The chain joins TRBV4-1 to TRBJ2-1, with 9 nucleotides matching TRBD2. The CDR3 extends over 19 amino acids. Germline CDR1 MGHRA, CDR2 YSYEKL. The ends lost 4 bases at V and 5 bases at J; junction bases unmatched: 18. CDR3: CASSLSPEPLAGANNEQFF. CDR3 nucleotide sequence: TGCGCCAGCAGCCTTTCCCCGGAACCCTTAGCGGGAGCTAACAATGAGCAGTTCTTC.

The chain is built from TRBV11-2 and TRBJ2-7, with no clear D. Germline CDR1 SGHAT, CDR2 FQNNGV. The CDR3 is made up of 14 amino acids. Trimming left V 5 bases short and J 4 bases short, with 15 bases between. The CDR3 is CASSPHVRFYEQYF. The CDR3 DNA reads as TGTGCCAGCAGCCCTCACGTCCGGTTTTACGAGCAGTACTTC.

The chain combines TRBV19 with TRBJ1-5, with 7 positions matching TRBD1. After removal of 3 bases from V and 4 bases from J, the junction contained 3 bases not matched to a gene. Looked up from germline, CDR1 is LNHDA and CDR2 is SQIVND (reference sequence). This CDR3 comprises 14 residues. CDR3 sequence reads: CASSMVQGNQPQHF. The CDR3 nucleotides are TGTGCCAGTAGTATGGTACAGGGGAATCAGCCCCAGCATTTT. Looking up the rest from reference TRBV19 and TRBJ1-5 gives the full variable domain: DGGITQSPKYLFRKEGQNVTLSCEQNLNHDAMYWYRQDPGQGLRLIYYSQIVNDFQKGDIAEGYSVSREKKESFPLTVTSAQKNPTAFYLCASSMVQGNQPQHFGDGTRLSIL.

V is TRBV5-1 and J is TRBJ2-7; D remains unclear. The CDR3 loop spans 14 amino acids. V lost 0 bases and J 3 bases, leaving 10 bases between the germline ends. CDR1 and CDR2 (germline): SGHRS, YFSETQ. CDR3 sequence (DNA): TGCGCCAGCAGCTTGGCCGCTTACAACTACGAGCAGTACTTC. Translated: CASSLAAYNYEQYF.

The V and J genes are TRBV20-1 and TRBJ2-7; D perhaps matches TRBD2 (6 bases). Trimming removed 6 bases at V and 7 bases at J, with 19 bases between. This CDR3 has 13 residues. CDR1 is DFQATT and CDR2 is SNEGSKA in the germline V gene (reference sequence). This CDR3 reads CSAGTFAGGEQYF. The CDR3 nucleotides are TGCAGTGCGGGGACCTTTGCCGGGGGAGAGCAGTACTTC.

There are a few counts of this clonotype. V usage is TRBV10-3 and J usage is TRBJ2-1; 12 bases line up with TRBD1. CDR1 and CDR2 (germline): ENHRY, SYGVKD. The CDR3 is 15 residues long. After removal of 4 bases from V and 9 bases from J, the junction contained 7 bases not matched to a gene. This CDR3 is CAISGGGQGATEQFF. CDR3 sequence (DNA): TGTGCCATCAGTGGGGGGGGACAGGGGGCAACTGAGCAGTTCTTC.

This clonotype was counted ten times or more. This rearrangement joins TRBV11-1 to TRBJ2-6, with TRBD1 matching 9 bases. Germline V CDR1 and CDR2: SGHAT, FQDESV (reference sequence). CDR3 length: 18 amino acids. V shed 5 bases, J shed 1 base, and the junction held 9 bases outside the gene matches. Here the CDR3 DNA reads TGTGCCAGCAGCGGACAGGGGACAACCACTTCTGGGGCCAACGTCCTGACTTTC. As protein: CASSGQGTTTSGANVLTF.

CDR3 region: CASSQFPNEQFF. CDR3 sequence (DNA): TGTGCCAGCAGCCAATTCCCCAATGAGCAGTTCTTC. The rearrangement uses TRBV3-1 and TRBJ2-1; D not resolved. The CDR3 has 12 residues. Germline V lookup: CDR1 LGHDT, CDR2 YNNKEL (reference sequence). The ends were cut back, 2 bases at V and 6 bases at J, with 5 bases in the middle.

CDR3: CASSLPGLAVTDTQYF. The CDR3 coding sequence is TGCGCCAGCAGCCTCCCGGGACTAGCGGTTACAGATACGCAGTATTTT. This chain links TRBV4-1 with TRBJ2-3; 11 bases are shared with TRBD2. Per the germline V gene, CDR1 is MGHRA and CDR2 is YSYEKL. This CDR3 spans 16 amino acids. V lost 4 bases and J lost 3; bases outside the gene matches: 6.

The chain combines TRBV20-1 with TRBJ2-2; D call uncertain. Trimming removed 7 bases from V and 4 bases from J, with 13 bases in between. The V gene's germline CDR1 is DFQATT and CDR2 SNEGSKA (reference sequence). This CDR3 has 13 residues. The CDR3 region has the DNA TGCAGTGAAAGGAGCCCTTTCACCGGGGAGCTGTTTTTT. The encoded protein is CSERSPFTGELFF.

This clonotype was detected a few times. The chain uses TRBV15 and TRBJ2-7; D gene ambiguous. The CDR3 is made up of 15 amino acids. Germline V gives CDR1 LNHNV, CDR2 YYDKDF (reference sequence). Trimming stripped 0 bases from V and 3 bases from J, with 12 bases between. CDR3 in DNA: TGTGCCACCAGCAGAGAAGTCCCTGGCAGCTACGAGCAGTACTTC. Protein: CATSREVPGSYEQYF. Full variable domain (outside the CDR3, taken from reference TRBV15 and TRBJ2-7): DAMVIQNPRYQVTQFGKPVTLSCSQTLNHNVMYWYQQKSSQAPKLLFHYYDKDFNNEADTPDNFQSRRPNTSFCFLDIRSPGLGDTAMYLCATSREVPGSYEQYFGPGTRLTVT.

Many counts were recorded for this clonotype. The rearrangement uses TRBV4-3 and TRBJ2-7; D gene ambiguous. This CDR3 is built from 15 residues. Per germline, CDR1 LGHNA and CDR2 YSLEER. The germline V and J ends were trimmed by 1 base and 0 bases, with 10 bases remaining between them. The chain's CDR3 is CASSQGPESSYEQYF. CDR3 nucleotide sequence: TGCGCCAGCAGCCAAGGTCCAGAGAGCTCCTACGAGCAGTACTTC.

The gene calls are TRBV2 and TRBJ2-1; tentatively, D is TRBD1 or TRBD2 (5 bases each). Germline V gene lookup returns CDR1 SNHLY and CDR2 FYNNEI. V lost 6 bases, J lost 0 bases, and 9 bases lay in between. The CDR3 contains 14 residues. CDR3 loop: CASRGDSSYNEQFF. CDR3 in DNA: TGTGCCAGCAGGGGGGATAGCTCCTACAATGAGCAGTTCTTC. The entire variable domain, with the rest obtained from reference TRBV2 and TRBJ2-1, is as follows: EPEVTQTPSHQVTQMGQEVILRCVPISNHLYFYWYRQILGQKVEFLVSFYNNEISEKSEIFDDQFSVERPDGSNFTLKIRSTKLEDSAMYFCASRGDSSYNEQFFGPGTRLTVL.

V is TRBV5-1 and J is TRBJ2-2, with 7 bases identical to TRBD1. Germline CDR1 is SGHRS and CDR2 is YFSETQ. This CDR3 has 21 residues. V lost 2 bases to trimming and J lost 0 bases; unmatched junction nucleotides: 19. CDR3 sequence: CASSLGTARGPSHSNTGELFF. CDR3 nucleotides: TGCGCCAGCAGCTTAGGGACAGCAAGGGGTCCGTCCCATTCGAACACCGGGGAGCTGTTTTTT.

The chain uses TRBV12-3 or TRBV12-4 and TRBJ2-3; possible D gene TRBD2, 6 bases. Trimming took 5 bases from V and 0 from J, leaving 18 bases between them. The CDR3 consists of 17 residues. DNA for the CDR3: TGTGCCAGCAGTCAACAGCCGGGACTCCGGAGCACAGATACGCAGTATTTT. Protein: CASSQQPGLRSTDTQYF.

The chain is built from TRBV4-1 and TRBJ2-3, with 8 bases aligning to TRBD1. CDR1 MGHRA and CDR2 YSYEKL come from the germline V gene. CDR3 length equals 17 residues. Trimming at V came to 1 base and at J to 2 bases, leaving 8 bases not matched to a gene. Here the CDR3 reads CASSQGYRRGLTDTQYF. DNA of the CDR3: TGCGCCAGCAGCCAAGGCTATCGCAGGGGGCTCACAGATACGCAGTATTTT.

This clonotype appeared a few times. This chain links TRBV4-1 with TRBJ2-1, with 11 bases identical to TRBD2. The ends lost 5 bases at V and 9 bases at J; junction bases unmatched: 12. The CDR3 covers 16 residues. Germline assignment: CDR1 MGHRA and CDR2 YSYEKL. The CDR3 nucleotides are TGCGCCAGCAGCTACAGACTAGCGGGGTCTATGGGTGAGCAGTTCTTC. Translation: CASSYRLAGSMGEQFF.

The chain employs TRBV10-3 and TRBJ2-5, with 12 nucleotides matching TRBD2. This CDR3 is built from 16 residues. Unmatched junction bases numbered 4, after V lost 0 bases and J lost 5 bases. CDR1 ENHRY and CDR2 SYGVKD come from the germline V gene. CDR3 bases: TGTGCCATCAGTGAGTCCGGACTAGCGGGAAGGGAGACCCAGTACTTC. It specifies CAISESGLAGRETQYF.

A few counts support this clonotype. The chain employs TRBV24-1 and TRBJ2-1; 10 bases map to TRBD1. V was clipped by 4 bases and J by 4 bases; unmatched bases: 3. CDR3 length: 15 amino acids. Germline V gene data show CDR1 as KGHDR and CDR2 as SFDVKD. CDR3 coding DNA: TGTGCCACCAGTGACCTGGACAGGGGGTACAATGAGCAGTTCTTC. Amino acid sequence: CATSDLDRGYNEQFF.

The CDR3 sequence is CAISSGQWSYEQYF. The CDR3 DNA reads as TGTGCCATCAGTTCGGGACAGTGGTCTTACGAGCAGTACTTC. The rearrangement links TRBV10-3 to TRBJ2-7; 7 bases are shared with TRBD1. The germline V gene encodes CDR1 ENHRY and CDR2 SYGVKD. J was trimmed by 4 bases and V by 5 bases; bases with no gene match: 8. CDR3 length: 14 residues.

The chain has TRBV11-2 and TRBJ2-3, with 14 bases aligning to TRBD2. The CDR3 is 17 amino acids. Trimming at V came to 5 bases and at J to 6 bases, leaving 10 bases not matched to a gene. Germline CDR1 SGHAT, CDR2 FQNNGV. CDR3 residues: CASSARLAGGPWDTQYF. The CDR3 DNA reads TGTGCCAGCAGCGCGCGACTAGCGGGAGGGCCTTGGGATACGCAGTATTTT.

This clonotype was seen repeatedly, ten times or more. The gene calls are TRBV4-1 and TRBJ2-7; D is unresolved. This CDR3 has 15 residues. Germline CDR1 and CDR2: MGHRA and YSYEKL. The V end was cut by 1 base, the J end by 0 bases, with 10 bases between. CDR3 sequence (DNA): TGCGCCAGCAGCCAAGGCCTGTCCCACTCCTACGAGCAGTACTTC. Amino acid sequence: CASSQGLSHSYEQYF.

This clonotype occurred a few times. V usage is TRBV5-1 and J usage is TRBJ2-2, with TRBD1 identical over 8 bases. The CDR3 runs 17 residues. The germline CDR1 and CDR2 sequences are SGHRS and YFSETQ. Losses at the gene ends were 4 bases for V and 0 bases for J; bases not matched to a gene: 8. In DNA form, the CDR3 reads TGCGCCAGCAGCCCGGACAGGGATCGCGCGAACACCGGGGAGCTGTTTTTT. It specifies CASSPDRDRANTGELFF.